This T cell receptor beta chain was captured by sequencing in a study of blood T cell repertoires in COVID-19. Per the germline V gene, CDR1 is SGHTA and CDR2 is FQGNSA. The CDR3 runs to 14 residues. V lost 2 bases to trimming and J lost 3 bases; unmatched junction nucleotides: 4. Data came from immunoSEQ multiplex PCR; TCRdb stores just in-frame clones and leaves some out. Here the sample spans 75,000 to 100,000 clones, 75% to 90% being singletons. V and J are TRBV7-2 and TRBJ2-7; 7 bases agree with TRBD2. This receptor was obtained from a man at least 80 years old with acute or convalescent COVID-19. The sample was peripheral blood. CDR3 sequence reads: CASSLFQRGYEQYF. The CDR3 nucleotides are TGTGCCAGCAGCTTATTTCAGCGGGGCTACGAGCAGTACTTC.